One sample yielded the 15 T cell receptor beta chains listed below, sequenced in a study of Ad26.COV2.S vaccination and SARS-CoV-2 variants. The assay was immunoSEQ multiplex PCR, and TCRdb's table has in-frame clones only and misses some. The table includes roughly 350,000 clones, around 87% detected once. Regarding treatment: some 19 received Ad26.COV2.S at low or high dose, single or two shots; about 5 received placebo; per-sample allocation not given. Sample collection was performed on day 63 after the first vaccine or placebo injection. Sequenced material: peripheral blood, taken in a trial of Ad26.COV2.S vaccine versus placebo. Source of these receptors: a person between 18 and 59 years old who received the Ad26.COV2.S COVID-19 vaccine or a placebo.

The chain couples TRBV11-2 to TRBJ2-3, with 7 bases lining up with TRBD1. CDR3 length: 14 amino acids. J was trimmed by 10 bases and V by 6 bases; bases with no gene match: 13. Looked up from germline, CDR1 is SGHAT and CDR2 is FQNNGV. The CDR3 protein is CASRPGQWSQSQYF. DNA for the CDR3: TGTGCCAGCAGACCGGGACAGTGGTCCCAGTCGCAGTATTTT. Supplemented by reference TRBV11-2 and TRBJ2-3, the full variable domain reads EAGVAQSPRYKIIEKRQSVAFWCNPISGHATLYWYQQILGQGPKLLIQFQNNGVVDDSQLPKDRFSAERLKGVDSTLKIQPAKLEDSAVYLCASRPGQWSQSQYFGPGTRLTVL.

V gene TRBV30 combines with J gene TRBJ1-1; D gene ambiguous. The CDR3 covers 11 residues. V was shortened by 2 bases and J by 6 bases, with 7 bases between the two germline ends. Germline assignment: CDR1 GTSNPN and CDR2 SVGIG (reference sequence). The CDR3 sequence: CAWSYDSEAFF. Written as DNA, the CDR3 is TGTGCCTGGAGTTACGACTCTGAAGCTTTCTTT.

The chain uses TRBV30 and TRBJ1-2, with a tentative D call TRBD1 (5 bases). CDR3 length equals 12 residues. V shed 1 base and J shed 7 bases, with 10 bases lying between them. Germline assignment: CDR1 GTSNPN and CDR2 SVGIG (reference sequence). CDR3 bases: TGTGCCTGGAGTGCAGGGTTGGGTGGCTACACCTTC. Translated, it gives CAWSAGLGGYTF.

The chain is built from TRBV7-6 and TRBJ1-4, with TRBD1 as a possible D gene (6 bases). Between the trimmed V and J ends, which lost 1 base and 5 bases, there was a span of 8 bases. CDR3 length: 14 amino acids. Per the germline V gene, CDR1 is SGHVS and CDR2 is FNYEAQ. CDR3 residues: CASSLGGGNEKLFF. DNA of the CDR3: TGTGCCAGCAGCTTAGGAGGGGGGAATGAAAAACTGTTTTTT.

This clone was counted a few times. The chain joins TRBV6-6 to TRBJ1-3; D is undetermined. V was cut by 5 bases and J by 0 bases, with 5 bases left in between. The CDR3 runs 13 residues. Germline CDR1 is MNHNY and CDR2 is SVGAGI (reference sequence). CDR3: CASSLSSGNTIYF. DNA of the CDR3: TGTGCCAGCAGTCTGAGCTCTGGAAACACCATATATTTT.

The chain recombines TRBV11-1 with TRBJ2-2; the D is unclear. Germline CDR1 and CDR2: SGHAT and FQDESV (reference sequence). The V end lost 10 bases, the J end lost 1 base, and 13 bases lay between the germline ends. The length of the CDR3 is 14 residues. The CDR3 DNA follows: TGTGCCACCCTTGGGGAAGAGAACACCGGGGAGCTGTTTTTT. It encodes CATLGEENTGELFF.

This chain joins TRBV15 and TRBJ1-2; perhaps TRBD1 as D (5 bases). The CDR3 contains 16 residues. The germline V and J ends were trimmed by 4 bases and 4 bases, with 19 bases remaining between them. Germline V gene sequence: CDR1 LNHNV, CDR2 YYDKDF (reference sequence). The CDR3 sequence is CATSNFQQTGLYGYTF. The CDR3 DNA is TGTGCCACCAGCAACTTCCAACAGACGGGGCTCTATGGCTACACCTTC. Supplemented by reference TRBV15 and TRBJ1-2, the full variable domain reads DAMVIQNPRYQVTQFGKPVTLSCSQTLNHNVMYWYQQKSSQAPKLLFHYYDKDFNNEADTPDNFQSRRPNTSFCFLDIRSPGLGDTAMYLCATSNFQQTGLYGYTFGSGTRLTVV.

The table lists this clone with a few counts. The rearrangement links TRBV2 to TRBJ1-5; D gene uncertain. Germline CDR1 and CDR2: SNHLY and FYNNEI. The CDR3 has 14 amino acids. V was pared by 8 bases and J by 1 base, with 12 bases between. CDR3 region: CASEDKLSNQPQHF. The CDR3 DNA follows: TGTGCCAGCGAAGATAAGCTCAGCAATCAGCCCCAGCATTTT.

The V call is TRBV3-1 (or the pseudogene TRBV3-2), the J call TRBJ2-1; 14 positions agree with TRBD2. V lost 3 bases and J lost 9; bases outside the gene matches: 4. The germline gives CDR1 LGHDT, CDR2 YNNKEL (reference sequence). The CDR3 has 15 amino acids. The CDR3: CASSQTSGGAAEQFF. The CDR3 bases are TGTGCCAGCAGCCAGACTAGCGGGGGGGCCGCTGAGCAGTTCTTC.

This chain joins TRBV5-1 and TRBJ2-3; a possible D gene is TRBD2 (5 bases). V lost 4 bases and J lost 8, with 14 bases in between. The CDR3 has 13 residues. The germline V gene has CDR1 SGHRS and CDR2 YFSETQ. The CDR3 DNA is TGCGCCAGCAGCCCCAAAACTAGTGCTACGCAGTATTTT. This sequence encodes CASSPKTSATQYF.

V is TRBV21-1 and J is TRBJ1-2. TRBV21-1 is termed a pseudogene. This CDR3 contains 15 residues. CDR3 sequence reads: CASIESRGPNYGYTF. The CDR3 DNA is TGTGCCAGCATCGAAAGCCGGGGACCTAACTATGGCTACACCTTC.

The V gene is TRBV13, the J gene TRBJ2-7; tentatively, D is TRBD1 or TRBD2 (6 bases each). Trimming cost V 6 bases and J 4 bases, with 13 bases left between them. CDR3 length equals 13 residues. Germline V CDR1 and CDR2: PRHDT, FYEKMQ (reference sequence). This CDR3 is CASSYRGRYEQYF. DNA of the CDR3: TGTGCCAGCAGTTACCGGGGGCGGTACGAGCAGTACTTC.

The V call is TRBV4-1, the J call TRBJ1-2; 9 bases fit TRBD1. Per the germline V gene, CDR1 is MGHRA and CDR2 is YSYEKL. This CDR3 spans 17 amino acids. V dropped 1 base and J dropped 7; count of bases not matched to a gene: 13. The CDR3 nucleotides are TGCGCCAGCAGCCAAGTTGGCTCAACAGGGGGCTGGGTTGGCTACACCTTC. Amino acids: CASSQVGSTGGWVGYTF.

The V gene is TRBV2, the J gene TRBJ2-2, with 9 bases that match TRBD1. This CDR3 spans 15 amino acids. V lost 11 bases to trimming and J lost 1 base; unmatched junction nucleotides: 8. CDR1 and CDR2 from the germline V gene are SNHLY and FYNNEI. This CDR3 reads CAHHTGQGNTGELFF. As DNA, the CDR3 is TGTGCCCACCATACGGGACAGGGGAACACCGGGGAGCTGTTTTTT.

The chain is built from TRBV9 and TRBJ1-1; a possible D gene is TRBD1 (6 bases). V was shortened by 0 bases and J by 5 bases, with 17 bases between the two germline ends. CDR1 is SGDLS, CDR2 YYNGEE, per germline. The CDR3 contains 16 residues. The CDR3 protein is CASSVEGGGLRTEAFF. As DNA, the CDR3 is TGTGCCAGCAGCGTAGAGGGGGGTGGCCTCCGTACTGAAGCTTTCTTT.